One and the same sample provided the 2 T cell receptor beta chains below, sequenced in a study of blood T cell repertoires in COVID-19. Profiled with immunoSEQ multiplex PCR; TCRdb holds only in-frame clones, not every one. Of approximately 280,000 clones in the sample, roughly 89% were seen once. Sequencing was performed on peripheral blood. These receptors came from a man aged 40-49 years with acute or convalescent COVID-19.

V usage is TRBV2 and J usage is TRBJ2-2; D may be TRBD2 (5 bases). V was cut by 8 bases and J by 0 bases, with 13 bases left in between. Germline V gene data show CDR1 as SNHLY and CDR2 as FYNNEI. The CDR3 runs 15 residues. CDR3 nucleotides: TGTGCCAGCCGCGGGCAGACTTCGAACACCGGGGAGCTGTTTTTT. Translating it yields CASRGQTSNTGELFF.

The V gene is TRBV18, the J gene TRBJ1-5; D not certain. From germline, CDR1 is KGHSH and CDR2 LQKENI. The length of the CDR3 is 13 residues. V lost 5 bases, J lost 7 bases, and 12 bases lay in between. The CDR3: CASSEQIGQPQHF. DNA for the CDR3: TGTGCCAGCTCAGAACAGATTGGACAGCCCCAGCATTTT. Based on the CDR3 plus reference TRBV18 and TRBJ1-5, the full variable domain is NAGVMQNPRHLVRRRGQEARLRCSPMKGHSHVYWYRQLPEEGLKFMVYLQKENIIDESGMPKERFSAEFPKEGPSILRIQQVVRGDSAAYFCASSEQIGQPQHFGDGTRLSIL.